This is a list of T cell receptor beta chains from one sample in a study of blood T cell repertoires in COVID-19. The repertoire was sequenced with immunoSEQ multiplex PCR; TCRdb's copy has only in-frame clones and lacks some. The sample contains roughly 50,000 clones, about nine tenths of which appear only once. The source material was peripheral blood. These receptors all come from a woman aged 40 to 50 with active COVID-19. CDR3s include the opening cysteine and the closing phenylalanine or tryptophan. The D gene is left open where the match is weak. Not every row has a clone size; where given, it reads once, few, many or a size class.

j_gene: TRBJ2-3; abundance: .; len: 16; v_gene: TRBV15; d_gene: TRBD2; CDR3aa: CATSARTSGGADTQYF; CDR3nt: TGTGCCACCAGCGCTAGGACTAGCGGGGGGGCAGATACGCAGTATTTT
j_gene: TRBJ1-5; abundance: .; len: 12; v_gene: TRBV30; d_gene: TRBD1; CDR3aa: CAEGQRNQPQHF; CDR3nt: TGTGCTGAGGGACAGAGGAATCAGCCCCAGCATTTT
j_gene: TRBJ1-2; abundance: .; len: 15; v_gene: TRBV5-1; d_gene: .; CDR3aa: CASTPSSGRSYGYTF; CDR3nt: TGCGCCAGCACTCCCTCGTCAGGGCGATCATATGGCTACACCTTC
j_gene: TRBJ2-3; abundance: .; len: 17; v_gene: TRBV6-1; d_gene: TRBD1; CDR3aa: CASSDRGPLYSTDTQYF; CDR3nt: TGTGCCAGCAGTGACAGGGGGCCCCTATATAGCACAGATACGCAGTATTTT
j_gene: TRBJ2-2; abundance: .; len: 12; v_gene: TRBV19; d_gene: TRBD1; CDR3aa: CASSRRDSGLFF; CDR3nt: TGTGCCAGTAGCCGCCGGGACAGTGGGCTGTTTTTT
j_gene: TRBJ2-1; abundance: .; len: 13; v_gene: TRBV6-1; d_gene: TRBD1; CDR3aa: CASSEYRGYEQFF; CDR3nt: TGTGCCAGCAGTGAATACAGGGGCTATGAGCAGTTCTTC
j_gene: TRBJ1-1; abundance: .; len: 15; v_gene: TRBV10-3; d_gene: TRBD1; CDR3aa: CAISKPGTANTEAFF; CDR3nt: TGTGCCATCAGTAAGCCCGGGACAGCGAACACTGAAGCTTTCTTT
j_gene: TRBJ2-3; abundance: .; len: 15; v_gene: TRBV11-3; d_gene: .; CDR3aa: CASSLRTARSDTQYF; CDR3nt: TGTGCCAGCAGCTTACGGACAGCGAGATCAGATACGCAGTATTTT
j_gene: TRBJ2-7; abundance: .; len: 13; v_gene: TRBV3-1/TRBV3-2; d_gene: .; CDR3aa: CASSQDSSYEQYF; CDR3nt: TGTGCCAGCAGCCAAGATAGCTCCTACGAGCAGTACTTC
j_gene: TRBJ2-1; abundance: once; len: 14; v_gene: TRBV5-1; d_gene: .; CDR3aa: CASSLGAGYNEQFF; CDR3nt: TGCGCCAGCAGCTTGGGGGCAGGCTACAATGAGCAGTTCTTC
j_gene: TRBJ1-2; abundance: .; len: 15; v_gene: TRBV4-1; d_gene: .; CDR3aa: CASSQAAGTRRGYTF; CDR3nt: TGCGCCAGCAGCCAAGCCGCCGGGACACGCCGGGGCTACACCTTC
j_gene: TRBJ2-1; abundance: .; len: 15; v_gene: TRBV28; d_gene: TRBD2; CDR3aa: CASSLPSGGGNEQFF; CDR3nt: TGTGCCAGCAGTTTACCTAGCGGGGGGGGGAATGAGCAGTTCTTC
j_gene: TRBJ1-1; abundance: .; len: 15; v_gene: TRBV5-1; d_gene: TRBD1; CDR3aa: CASSPRGPMNTEAFF; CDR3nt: TGCGCCAGCAGCCCCAGGGGGCCTATGAACACTGAAGCTTTCTTT
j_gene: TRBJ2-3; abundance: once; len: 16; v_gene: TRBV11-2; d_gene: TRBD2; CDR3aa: CASSLLAGPNTDTQYF; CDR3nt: TGTGCCAGCAGCTTATTAGCGGGGCCCAACACAGATACGCAGTATTTT
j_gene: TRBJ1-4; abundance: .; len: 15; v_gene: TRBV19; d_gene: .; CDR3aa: CASSPRTATNEKLFF; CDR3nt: TGTGCCAGTAGTCCCAGGACTGCAACTAATGAAAAACTGTTTTTT
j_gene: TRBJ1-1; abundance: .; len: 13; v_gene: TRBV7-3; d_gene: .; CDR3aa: CASSPDPGAEAFF; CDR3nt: TGTGCCAGCAGCCCCGACCCAGGGGCTGAAGCTTTCTTT
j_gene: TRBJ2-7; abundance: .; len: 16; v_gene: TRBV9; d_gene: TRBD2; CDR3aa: CASSVGFAGGSYEQYF; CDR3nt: TGTGCCAGCAGCGTAGGTTTCGCGGGGGGATCCTACGAGCAGTACTTC
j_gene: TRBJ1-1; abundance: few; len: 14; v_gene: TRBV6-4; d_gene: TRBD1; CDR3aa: CASSRRQGSTEAFF; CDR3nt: TGTGCCAGCAGTCGAAGACAGGGGAGCACTGAAGCTTTCTTT
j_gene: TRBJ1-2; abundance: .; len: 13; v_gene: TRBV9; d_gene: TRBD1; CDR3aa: CASSVGTGYGYTF; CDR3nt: TGTGCCAGCAGCGTCGGGACAGGCTATGGCTACACCTTC
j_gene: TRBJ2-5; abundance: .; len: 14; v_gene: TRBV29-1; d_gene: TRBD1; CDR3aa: CSFWGQGARETQYF; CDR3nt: TGCAGCTTCTGGGGACAGGGGGCGCGGGAGACCCAGTACTTC
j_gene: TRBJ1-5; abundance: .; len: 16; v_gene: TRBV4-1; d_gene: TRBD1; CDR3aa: CASSQVRTGRGQPQHF; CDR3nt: TGCGCCAGCAGCCAAGTCCGGACAGGGAGAGGTCAGCCCCAGCATTTT
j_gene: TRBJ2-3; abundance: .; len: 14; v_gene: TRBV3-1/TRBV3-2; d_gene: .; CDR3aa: CASSPSVSTDTQYF; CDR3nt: TGTGCCAGCAGCCCTAGCGTTAGCACAGATACGCAGTATTTT
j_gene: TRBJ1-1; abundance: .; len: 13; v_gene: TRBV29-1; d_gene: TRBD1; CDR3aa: CSGRQGLGTEAFF; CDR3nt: TGCAGCGGGAGACAGGGCTTGGGCACTGAAGCTTTCTTT
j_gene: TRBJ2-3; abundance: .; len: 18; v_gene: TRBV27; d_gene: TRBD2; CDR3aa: CASSTSLVAGSGTDTQYF; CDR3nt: TGTGCCAGCAGTACATCCCTTGTAGCGGGGAGCGGCACAGATACGCAGTATTTT
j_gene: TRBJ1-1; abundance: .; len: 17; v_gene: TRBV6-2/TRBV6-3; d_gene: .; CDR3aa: CASSYRGEQGRNTEAFF; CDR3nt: TGTGCCAGCAGTTACCGGGGGGAACAGGGTCGGAACACTGAAGCTTTCTTT
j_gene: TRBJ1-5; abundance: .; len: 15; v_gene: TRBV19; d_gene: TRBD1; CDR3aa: CASSTEQGAEQPQHF; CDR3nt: TGTGCCAGTAGTACCGAACAGGGGGCGGAACAGCCCCAGCATTTT
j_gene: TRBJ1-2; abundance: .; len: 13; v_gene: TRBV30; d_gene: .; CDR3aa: CAWRPFDSYGYTF; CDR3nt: TGTGCCTGGAGACCCTTTGACAGCTATGGCTACACCTTC
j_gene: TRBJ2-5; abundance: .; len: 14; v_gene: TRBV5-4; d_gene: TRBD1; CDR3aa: CASSLAGQQETQYF; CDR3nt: TGTGCCAGCAGCTTGGCGGGACAGCAAGAGACCCAGTACTTC
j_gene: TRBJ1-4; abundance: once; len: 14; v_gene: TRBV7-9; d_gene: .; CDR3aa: CASSLGHYYEKLFF; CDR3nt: TGTGCCAGCAGCCTCGGACATTACTACGAAAAACTGTTTTTT
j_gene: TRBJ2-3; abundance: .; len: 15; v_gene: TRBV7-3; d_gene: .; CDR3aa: CASSLALLGTDTQYF; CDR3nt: TGTGCCAGCAGCTTAGCCCTTCTAGGCACAGATACGCAGTATTTT
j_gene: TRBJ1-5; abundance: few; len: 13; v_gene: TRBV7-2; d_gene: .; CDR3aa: CASSLGWSQPQHF; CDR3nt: TGTGCCAGCAGCTTAGGTTGGAGTCAGCCCCAGCATTTT
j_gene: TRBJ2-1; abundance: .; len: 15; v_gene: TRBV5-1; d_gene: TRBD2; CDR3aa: CASSLGLAGENEQFF; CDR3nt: TGCGCCAGCAGCTTGGGCCTAGCGGGGGAAAATGAGCAGTTCTTC
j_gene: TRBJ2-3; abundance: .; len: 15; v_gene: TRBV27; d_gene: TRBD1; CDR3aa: CASSFEDRTTDTQYF; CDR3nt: TGTGCCAGCAGTTTTGAGGACAGGACCACAGATACGCAGTATTTT
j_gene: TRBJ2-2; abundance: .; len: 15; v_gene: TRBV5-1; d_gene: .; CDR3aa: CASSSNSLFSGELFF; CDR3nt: TGCGCCAGCAGCTCTAACAGTCTTTTTAGCGGGGAGCTGTTTTTT
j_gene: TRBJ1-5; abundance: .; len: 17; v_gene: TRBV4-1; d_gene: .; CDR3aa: CASSQGVYGQSNQPQHF; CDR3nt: TGCGCCAGCAGCCAAGGAGTATACGGACAAAGCAATCAGCCCCAGCATTTT
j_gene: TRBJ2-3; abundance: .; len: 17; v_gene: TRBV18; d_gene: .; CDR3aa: CASSAGQLITSTDTQYF; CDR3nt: TGTGCCAGCTCGGCGGGACAGCTAATCACTAGCACAGATACGCAGTATTTT
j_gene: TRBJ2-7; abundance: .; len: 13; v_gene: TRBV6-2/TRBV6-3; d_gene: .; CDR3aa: CASSFRDTYEQYF; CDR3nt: TGTGCCAGCAGTTTCAGGGACACCTACGAGCAGTACTTC
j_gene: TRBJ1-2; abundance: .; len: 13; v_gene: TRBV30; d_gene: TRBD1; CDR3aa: CAWRGTGLGGYTF; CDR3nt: TGTGCCTGGAGGGGGACAGGGTTAGGTGGCTACACCTTC
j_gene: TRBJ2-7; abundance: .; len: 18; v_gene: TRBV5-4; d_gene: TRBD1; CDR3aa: CASSSLGKTGQGTYEQYF; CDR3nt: TGTGCCAGCAGCTCGCTGGGAAAGACGGGACAGGGGACGTACGAGCAGTACTTC